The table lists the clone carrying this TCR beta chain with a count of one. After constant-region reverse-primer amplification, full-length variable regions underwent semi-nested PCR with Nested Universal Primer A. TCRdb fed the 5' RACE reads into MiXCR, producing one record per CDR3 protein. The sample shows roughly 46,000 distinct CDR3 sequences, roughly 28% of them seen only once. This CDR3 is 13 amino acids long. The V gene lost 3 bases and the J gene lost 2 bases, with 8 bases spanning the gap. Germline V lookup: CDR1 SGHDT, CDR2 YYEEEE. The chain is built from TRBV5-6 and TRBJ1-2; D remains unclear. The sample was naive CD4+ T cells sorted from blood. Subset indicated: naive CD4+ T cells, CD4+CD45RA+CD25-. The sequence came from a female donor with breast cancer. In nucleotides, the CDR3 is TGTGCCAGCAGCTGGACGGGAAACTATGGCTACACCTTC. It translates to CASSWTGNYGYTF.